This TCR beta chain was profiled in a study of PD-1 blockade in classical Hodgkin lymphoma. Overall study results and limits: It was CD4+ TCR diversity, not CD8+, that rose significantly by C4D1. Underlying causes for the observed repertoire differences were not defined, possibly disease activity or prior therapy. Similar baseline diversity was found in complete responders and newly diagnosed patients. When set against healthy donors, newly diagnosed patients were reported to show lower baseline TCR diversity.

Points on this clone: The antigen is undetermined.

Profiled with immunoSEQ multiplex PCR; TCRdb holds only in-frame clones, not every one. The sample lists around 23,000 clones; around nine tenths were seen once. The V gene end was trimmed by 4 bases and the J gene end by 4 bases; junction bases not matched to a gene: 10. CDR3 size: 15 residues. Germline CDR1 and CDR2: SGHDT and YYEEEE. Time point: cycle 4 day 1 (C4D1), after around six weeks of nivolumab. No patient escaped relapse after autologous stem cell transplantation, and brentuximab vedotin exposure varied. This TCR was recovered from a human donor with classical Hodgkin lymphoma. Sequences were derived from peripheral blood mononuclear cells (PBMCs), sampled before the fourth cycle of nivolumab. This chain connects TRBV5-6 to TRBJ1-1; 7 nucleotides align to TRBD1. CDR3 residues: CASSPAGQFGTEAFF. In DNA form, the CDR3 reads TGTGCCAGCAGCCCCGCGGGACAGTTTGGCACTGAAGCTTTCTTT.